This T cell receptor beta chain is from a study of T cell responses to AZD1222 COVID-19 vaccine (dated by TCRdb to 2020 to 2022). Concerning the study at large: AZD1222 recipients given second doses at about 4 weeks or at about 12 weeks were pooled, since spike-specific TCR depth and breadth were not found to differ between the two schedules. A total of about 230 trial participants underwent TCR sequencing, of whom about 210 received two doses of AZD1222 and 26 received two doses of the MenACWY control vaccine. Trial participants were enrolled by age into subgroups of 18-55, 56-69 and 70-plus years, and around 150, 29 and 61 TCR-sequenced participants, respectively, were included in these subgroups. Study-wide conclusions, independent of this receptor: Only a handful of AZD1222 recipients were SARS-CoV-2 seropositive at baseline, limiting conclusions about previously exposed vaccinees. Epitopes outside the regions mutated in the B.1.351 and B.1.1.7 variants were reportedly recognized by nearly half of the unique spike-specific TCRs. Participants were mostly white British and included more females than males, and it was suggested by the authors that clonal diversity may have been underestimated. After two AZD1222 doses, both the breadth and the depth of spike-specific TCRs were significantly higher than at day 0 and than in MenACWY recipients. No day 14 peak-response samples were available, so repertoires were characterized only after the peak T cell response. In the small 56-69-year group, the increase in depth fell short of significance, most likely because of low power. The vaccine-associated CD4 TCRs covered the entire spike protein, and the dominant responses fell in regions 160-218 and 743-854.

The time point label, as the study defines it: baseline before first vaccination. Samples from vaccinated people were obtained from the UK trials COV001 and COV002, which included a single-blind randomized controlled phase 2/3 trial of AZD1222 (ChAdOx1 nCoV-19) in healthy adults. For TCRbeta chain sequencing, PBMC samples from trial participants were taken at day 0 and at day 28 after the second dose. In regard to this clone: Its antigen has not been determined. Base qualities are not at hand, and no much larger clone is one base apart.

The CDR3 regions of human TCRbeta chains were analyzed by immunosequencing. The published analysis was carried out like this. TCRs in the repertoires were compared against a reference library of SARS-CoV-2-specific TCRs that had been generated with the MIRA antigen-specificity platform. Breadth meant the fraction of unique TCRs that were SARS-CoV-2-associated, whereas depth meant the fraction of total T cells that were SARS-CoV-2-associated. Each spike-specific TCR was assigned to its reactive spike region and to a CD4 or CD8 class using the MIRA data. Log10-transformed breadth and depth values were compared by one-way ANOVA with Sidak's multiple comparisons tests. Entries here come from immuneACCESS through TCRdb and include only in-frame sequences with V and J called. Some clones fail to appear in such tables; in the studies checked, an unresolved V gene covers under half of the shortfall, and the cause of the remainder is unknown. Clonal size and the V and J genes are those of that table, whereas D and trimming came from the DNA. This sample has some 130,000 clones in its table, and under 95% of those were observed once. The ten largest account for around 3.1% of the sample.

Taken from the germline V gene (reference sequence), the CDR1 and CDR2 loops are SGHNT and YYREEE. The CDR3 sequence holds 14 residues, the cysteine and phenylalanine included. CDR3 DNA is the only sequence kept; it has 42 bases, read in frame from the first base. V trim: 4 bases; J trim: 6 bases; unmatched bases: 7. The sequences come from peripheral blood, collected on day 0 of AZD1222 vaccination. The rearrangement joined TRBV5-4 to TRBJ1-1, with TRBD1 matching 9 junction bases. The TCR comes from an adult in good health. Read as DNA, the sequence is TGTGCCAGCAGCACAGGACAGGGGCGTCCTGAAGCTTTCTTT. Its coded protein is CASSTGQGRPEAFF.